The 3 T cell receptor beta chains given below trace back to one sample, sequenced in a study of CD8 T cells in ankylosing spondylitis. TCRdb used MiXCR to reprocess the 5' RACE reads, holding one entry per CDR3 protein. The sample lists some 250,000 distinct CDR3 sequences, more than 20% occurring once. The sequenced sample was blood, either unsorted or a sorted T cell fraction (not recorded which). Receptors originate from a male donor with ankylosing spondylitis or in good health (not recorded which).

This clonotype was seen many times. The chain joins TRBV9 to TRBJ2-7, with a weak D call TRBD1 (6 bases). Trimming pared 0 bases from V and 2 bases from J, leaving 12 bases between. There are 15 residues in the CDR3. Germline CDR1 SGDLS, CDR2 YYNGEE. This CDR3 is CASSVGTANTYEQYF. The DNA for the CDR3 is TGTGCCAGCAGCGTAGGGACAGCAAATACCTACGAGCAGTACTTC. Together with reference TRBV9 and TRBJ2-7, the CDR3 gives the full variable domain: DSGVTQTPKHLITATGQRVTLRCSPRSGDLSVYWYQQSLDQGLQFLIQYYNGEERAKGNILERFSAQQFPDLHSELNLSSLELGDSALYFCASSVGTANTYEQYFGPGTRLTVT.

This clonotype was detected only a few times. The CDR3 protein is CSVSGTKETQYF. In DNA, the CDR3 is TGCAGTGTCTCCGGAACCAAAGAGACCCAGTACTTC. V and J are TRBV20-1 and TRBJ2-5; D call uncertain. V gave up 7 bases and J gave up 3 bases, with 12 bases separating them. The CDR3 is 12 residues long. Germline V gene data show CDR1 as DFQATT and CDR2 as SNEGSKA (reference sequence).

This clonotype was picked up many times. This sequence joins TRBV20-1 and TRBJ2-5; TRBD2 matches at 7 bases. This CDR3 comprises 15 residues. The V gene's germline CDR1 is DFQATT and CDR2 SNEGSKA (reference sequence). The V gene end was trimmed by 5 bases and the J gene end by 1 base; junction bases not matched to a gene: 10. The CDR3 reads CSAGGGSATQETQYF. CDR3 DNA sequence: TGCAGTGCTGGGGGGGGTAGCGCGACCCAAGAGACCCAGTACTTC.